These 32 T cell receptor beta chains were sequenced from one sample in a study of blood T cell repertoires in COVID-19 (dated by TCRdb to between 2020 and 2021). The protocol used for the library was the immunoSEQ multiplex PCR assay. Held by TCRdb, this immuneACCESS table contains in-frame sequences only and omits some clones. Under half of the omission traces to an unresolved V gene where checked; the cause of the rest is unknown. The sample table records 95,000 to 150,000 clones; roughly 90% of these occur just once. Roughly 4% of the sample lies in the top ten. Specimen: peripheral blood. These receptors originate from a man in his forties with acute or convalescent COVID-19.

A remark on this clone: This sample also contains other DNA sequences that code for the same CDR3. The chain has TRBV6-5 and TRBJ1-1; TRBD1 might be the D (5 bases). The ends were cut back, 6 bases at V and 1 base at J, with 12 bases in the middle. This CDR3 is built from 14 residues. From germline, CDR1 is MNHEY and CDR2 SVGAGI. For the CDR3, the DNA is TGTGCCAGCAGCCGAGACAGAGAGAACACTGAAGCTTTCTTT. Amino acids: CASSRDRENTEAFF.

The chain carries TRBV21-1 and TRBJ1-5; TRBD1 is the table's D call, not checked against the DNA. TRBV21-1 is tagged as a pseudogene. The CDR3 spans 16 residues. The CDR3 loop is CASRGSGTRSNQPQHF. The CDR3 DNA reads TGTGCCAGCAGAGGTTCCGGGACACGAAGCAATCAGCCCCAGCATTTT.

The CDR3 region is CASSQGRGIMETQYF. The CDR3 region has the DNA TGTGCCAGCAGCCAAGGCAGGGGAATAATGGAGACCCAGTACTTC. The J gene is TRBJ2-5, the V gene TRBV7-2; tentative D call: TRBD1 (6 bases). CDR3 length equals 15 residues. Germline CDR1 and CDR2: SGHTA and FQGNSA. V lost 5 bases to trimming and J lost 5 bases, with 18 bases between them.

The chain links TRBV15 to TRBJ2-5; 7 bases align to TRBD1. Germline assignment: CDR1 LNHNV and CDR2 YYDKDF (reference sequence). Trimming at V came to 0 bases and at J to 7 bases, leaving 14 bases not matched to a gene. The CDR3 is made up of 17 amino acids. CDR3 in DNA: TGTGCCACCAGCAGAGATCTGAGAGGGAGACAGGGTCGGACCCAGTACTTC. This gives the protein CATSRDLRGRQGRTQYF.

The rearrangement links TRBV5-5 to TRBJ1-1, with D tentatively TRBD1 (5 bases). The CDR3 length is 14 residues. Germline CDR1 reads SGHKS; CDR2 reads YYEKEE (reference sequence). Trimming left V 3 bases short and J 4 bases short, with 13 bases between. The chain's CDR3 is CASSYQGRGTEAFF. The CDR3 coding sequence is TGTGCCAGCAGCTATCAGGGTAGAGGCACTGAAGCTTTCTTT.

The rearrangement joins TRBV2 to TRBJ2-3; D perhaps matches TRBD2 (6 bases). The length of the CDR3 is 17 residues. Trimming pared 0 bases from V and 3 bases from J, leaving 16 bases between. CDR1 is SNHLY, CDR2 FYNNEI, per germline. As DNA, the CDR3 is TGTGCCAGCAGTGAAGCGATCGAGTCAGGGAGGACAGATACGCAGTATTTT. Amino acid sequence: CASSEAIESGRTDTQYF.

This chain uses TRBV10-3 with TRBJ2-5; TRBD1 aligns across 7 bases. The CDR3 consists of 15 residues. V was clipped by 3 bases and J by 7 bases; unmatched bases: 11. Germline V gives CDR1 ENHRY, CDR2 SYGVKD. The CDR3 coding sequence is TGTGCCATCAGTGAAGGACAGGACAGCAGAATGACCCAGTACTTC. Its protein product is CAISEGQDSRMTQYF.

V gene TRBV19 combines with J gene TRBJ2-1, with D perhaps matching TRBD2 (5 bases). From germline, CDR1 is LNHDA and CDR2 SQIVND (reference sequence). Trimming took off 8 bases at V and 8 bases at J, with 16 bases between the two ends. CDR3 length: 13 residues. CDR3 bases: TGTGCCAGTCAAAGGACTCGCAAGGATGAGCAGTTCTTC. This translates into CASQRTRKDEQFF. Based on the CDR3 plus reference TRBV19 and TRBJ2-1, the full variable domain is DGGITQSPKYLFRKEGQNVTLSCEQNLNHDAMYWYRQDPGQGLRLIYYSQIVNDFQKGDIAEGYSVSREKKESFPLTVTSAQKNPTAFYLCASQRTRKDEQFFGPGTRLTVL.

V and J are TRBV6-5 and TRBJ2-1, with TRBD2 matching over 9 bases. The CDR3 spans 16 residues. Trimming removed 2 bases from V and 9 bases from J; junction bases left unmatched: 11. Germline values: CDR1 MNHEY, CDR2 SVGAGI. The chain's CDR3 is CASSYRGVGLATEQFF. As DNA, the CDR3 is TGTGCCAGCAGTTACAGGGGGGTTGGACTAGCGACTGAGCAGTTCTTC.

CDR3 sequence reads: CASSIYQGGQGDTEAFF. In DNA form, the CDR3 reads TGTGCCAGTAGTATATATCAGGGGGGACAGGGGGACACTGAAGCTTTCTTT. The genes are TRBV19 and TRBJ1-1; 11 nucleotides line up with TRBD1. The J segment lost 3 bases and the V segment lost 2 bases, leaving 8 bases of the junction unmatched. Looked up from germline, CDR1 is LNHDA and CDR2 is SQIVND (reference sequence). CDR3 length equals 17 residues.

The chain couples TRBV6-4 to TRBJ2-2; D is possibly TRBD1 (6 bases). Germline V gene lookup returns CDR1 MRHNA and CDR2 SNTAGT. The CDR3 contains 12 residues. The V and J ends lost 5 bases and 7 bases respectively, with 8 bases between them. CDR3: CASSQGSGELFF. CDR3 DNA sequence: TGTGCCAGCAGTCAGGGGAGCGGGGAGCTGTTTTTT.

The chain links TRBV24-1 to TRBJ2-1; D remains unclear. Germline V gene sequence: CDR1 KGHDR, CDR2 SFDVKD. The CDR3 is made up of 15 amino acids. Trimming pared 7 bases from V and 1 base from J, leaving 13 bases between. CDR3 sequence (DNA): TGTGCCACCAGCGATGATTTGAGTTCCTACAATGAGCAGTTCTTC. Protein product: CATSDDLSSYNEQFF.

In DNA form, the CDR3 reads TGTGCCAGCAGTGAGAGTCGGGACAGGGGAGAAAAACTGTTTTTT. This codes for CASSESRDRGEKLFF. The chain has TRBV25-1 and TRBJ1-4; TRBD1 aligns across 10 bases. This CDR3 is built from 15 residues. Germline assignment: CDR1 MGHDK and CDR2 SYGVNS. V lost 3 bases and J lost 8; bases outside the gene matches: 6. Based on the CDR3 plus reference TRBV25-1 and TRBJ1-4, the full variable domain is EADIYQTPRYLVIGTGKKITLECSQTMGHDKMYWYQQDPGMELHLIHYSYGVNSTEKGDLSSESTVSRIRTEHFPLTLESARPSHTSQYLCASSESRDRGEKLFFGSGTQLSVL.

The chain carries TRBV19 and TRBJ1-1; D may be TRBD1 (5 bases). The germline V and J ends were trimmed by 1 base and 7 bases, with 7 bases remaining between them. Germline V gene lookup returns CDR1 LNHDA and CDR2 SQIVND (reference sequence). This CDR3 has 12 amino acids. DNA of the CDR3: TGTGCCAGTAGTATAGGTCAGGGTGAAGCTTTCTTT. Encoded protein: CASSIGQGEAFF.

The chain couples TRBV6-2 or TRBV6-3 to TRBJ2-1; D call uncertain. The CDR3 is 15 amino acids. The germline gives CDR1 MNHEY, CDR2 SVGEGT. Trimming removed 1 base from V and 6 bases from J, with 13 bases in between. CDR3 DNA sequence: TGTGCCAGCAGTTACTTGGTACCGCTGGCCAATGAGCAGTTCTTC. Amino acid sequence: CASSYLVPLANEQFF.

V is TRBV12-5 and J is TRBJ1-5, with 7 bases matching TRBD1. The length of the CDR3 is 13 residues. Germline values: CDR1 LGHNT, CDR2 FRNRAP. V gave up 10 bases and J gave up 4 bases; unmatched junction bases: 7. The CDR3 sequence is CATARDSNQPQHF. The CDR3 nucleotides read TGTGCTACCGCTCGGGACAGTAATCAGCCCCAGCATTTT.

This clone was recorded a few times. This chain joins TRBV5-1 and TRBJ2-5; no clear D. The germline V and J ends were trimmed by 4 bases and 5 bases, with 6 bases remaining between them. CDR3 length: 11 residues. CDR1 is SGHRS, CDR2 YFSETQ, per germline. The CDR3 coding sequence is TGCGCCAGCAGCCTCCTGGAGACCCAGTACTTC. Translation: CASSLLETQYF.

The rearrangement uses TRBV7-9 and TRBJ2-1; the match to TRBD2 covers 9 bases. The ends lost 1 base at V and 6 bases at J; junction bases unmatched: 1. This CDR3 region has 14 residues. In germline, CDR1 is SEHNR, CDR2 FQNEAQ (reference sequence). The CDR3 reads CASSLETSGNEQFF. The CDR3 nucleotides are TGTGCCAGCAGCTTAGAGACTAGCGGCAATGAGCAGTTCTTC.

The V and J genes are TRBV3-1 (or the pseudogene TRBV3-2) and TRBJ2-5; 12 bases are a match to TRBD2. After removal of 1 base from V and 5 bases from J, the junction contained 8 bases not matched to a gene. Germline V gives CDR1 LGHDT, CDR2 YNNKEL (reference sequence). The CDR3 runs to 17 residues. This CDR3 reads CASSQGTSGARRETQYF. For the CDR3, the DNA is TGTGCCAGCAGCCAAGGGACTAGCGGGGCCCGCCGGGAGACCCAGTACTTC.

The chain is built from TRBV7-9 and TRBJ2-7; 7 bases match TRBD2. The V gene end was trimmed by 5 bases and the J gene end by 6 bases; junction bases not matched to a gene: 16. Germline V gene data show CDR1 as SEHNR and CDR2 as FQNEAQ (reference sequence). The CDR3 spans 16 residues. CDR3 residues: CASSASAGTTLGEQYF. The CDR3 DNA sequence: TGTGCCAGCAGCGCAAGCGCCGGGACTACTCTCGGCGAGCAGTACTTC. The full variable domain, in which reference TRBV7-9 and TRBJ2-7 provide the parts outside the CDR3, is DTGVSQNPRHKITKRGQNVTFRCDPISEHNRLYWYRQTLGQGPEFLTYFQNEAQLEKSRLLSDRFSAERPKGSFSTLEIQRTEQGDSAMYLCASSASAGTTLGEQYFGPGTRLTVT.

The rearrangement joins TRBV14 to TRBJ2-1, with 9 nucleotides matching TRBD2. Germline loops: CDR1 SGHDN, CDR2 FVKESK. V shed 3 bases and J 10 bases; nucleotides not matched to a gene: 10. The length of the CDR3 is 15 residues. CDR3 in DNA: TGTGCCAGCAGCCACGGCGGACTAGCGAGGGGGGAGCAGTTCTTC. This gives the protein CASSHGGLARGEQFF. The complete variable domain, with remaining parts taken from reference TRBV14 and TRBJ2-1, reads EAGVTQFPSHSVIEKGQTVTLRCDPISGHDNLYWYRRVMGKEIKFLLHFVKESKQDESGMPNNRFLAERTGGTYSTLKVQPAELEDSGVYFCASSHGGLARGEQFFGPGTRLTVL.

The V call is TRBV5-4, the J call TRBJ1-2, with 9 bases that match TRBD1. Germline lookup yields CDR1 SGHNT and CDR2 YYREEE (reference sequence). CDR3 size: 15 residues. Losses at the gene ends were 2 bases for V and 4 bases for J; bases not matched to a gene: 6. The CDR3 loop reads CASSFAGTGIYGYTF. CDR3 DNA sequence: TGTGCCAGCAGCTTTGCCGGGACAGGGATCTATGGCTACACCTTC. The variable domain in full, with the rest retrieved from reference TRBV5-4 and TRBJ1-2, is ETGVTQSPTHLIKTRGQQVTLRCSSQSGHNTVSWYQQALGQGPQFIFQYYREEENGRGNFPPRFSGLQFPNYSSELNVNALELDDSALYLCASSFAGTGIYGYTFGSGTRLTVV.

V and J are TRBV6-6 and TRBJ1-1; a possible D gene is TRBD1 (5 bases). Germline V gene lookup returns CDR1 MNHNY and CDR2 SVGAGI (reference sequence). The length of the CDR3 is 14 residues. Trimming removed 2 bases from V and 1 base from J, with 8 bases in between. CDR3 nucleotide sequence: TGTGCCAGCAGTTACGCGACAGAGAACACTGAAGCTTTCTTT. Amino acid sequence: CASSYATENTEAFF.

The chain couples TRBV29-1 to TRBJ1-1, with D hard to call. CDR3 size: 11 residues. CDR1 is SQVTM, CDR2 ANQGSEA, per germline. Trimming pared 4 bases from V and 7 bases from J, leaving 10 bases between. The CDR3 bases are TGCAGCGTTGTGGTGTACGGTGAAGCTTTCTTT. Translating it yields CSVVVYGEAFF.

This clone came up once. The chain couples TRBV3-1 (or the pseudogene TRBV3-2) to TRBJ2-3, with TRBD2 as a possible D gene (6 bases). Deletions cut 2 bases from V and 10 bases from J, with 13 bases between. The CDR3 extends over 13 amino acids. Germline loops: CDR1 LGHDT, CDR2 YNNKEL (reference sequence). The CDR3 DNA reads as TGTGCCAGCAGCCAAAGTGGCGGGACGGCGCAGTATTTT. It codes for CASSQSGGTAQYF.

The chain is built from TRBV9 and TRBJ1-2; tentatively, D is TRBD1 (5 bases). In germline, CDR1 is SGDLS, CDR2 YYNGEE. The length of the CDR3 is 13 residues. Trimming removed 0 bases from V and 5 bases from J, with 8 bases in between. CDR3 region: CASSVGSGYGYTF. The CDR3 DNA follows: TGTGCCAGCAGCGTAGGGTCAGGGTATGGCTACACCTTC.

This clone was picked up one time. This CDR3 reads CASPVVVRGDEQYF. The CDR3 DNA reads TGTGCCAGCCCCGTAGTGGTCCGGGGGGACGAGCAGTACTTC. V gene TRBV6-4 combines with J gene TRBJ2-7; TRBD2 agrees at 7 bases. The CDR3 spans 14 residues. Unmatched junction bases numbered 12, after V lost 8 bases and J lost 5 bases. The germline CDR1 and CDR2 sequences are MRHNA and SNTAGT.

V usage is TRBV5-8 and J usage is TRBJ1-4; D remains unclear. Trimming left V 0 bases short and J 5 bases short, with 20 bases between. Germline-derived CDR1 and CDR2 are SGHTS and YDEGEE. The CDR3 consists of 18 residues. This CDR3 is CASSLGRDHRSINEKLFF. CDR3 nucleotide sequence: TGTGCCAGCAGCTTGGGCCGGGATCATCGGTCTATAAATGAAAAACTGTTTTTT.

The chain carries TRBV4-2 and TRBJ1-1; possibly TRBD1 for D (5 bases). This CDR3 has 13 amino acids. Deletions cut 3 bases from V and 1 base from J, with 6 bases between. Looked up from germline, CDR1 is LGHNA and CDR2 is YNFKEQ. The CDR3 region is CASSQGQNTEAFF. CDR3 DNA sequence: TGTGCCAGCAGCCAGGGGCAGAACACTGAAGCTTTCTTT.

In this sample, this clone turned up once. The chain uses TRBV9 and TRBJ2-1; 7 bases fit TRBD2. Germline CDR1 and CDR2: SGDLS and YYNGEE. This CDR3 spans 14 amino acids. Trimming at V came to 3 bases and at J to 7 bases, leaving 7 bases not matched to a gene. CDR3 coding DNA: TGTGCCAGCAGCGCAGGGAGGGCGGGGAATGAGCAGTTCTTC. Translating it yields CASSAGRAGNEQFF.

V and J are TRBV19 and TRBJ1-5; TRBD1 matches 8 bases. Germline V gives CDR1 LNHDA, CDR2 SQIVND (reference sequence). This CDR3 region has 14 residues. J was trimmed by 4 bases and V by 7 bases; bases with no gene match: 6. Here the CDR3 reads CASTRQGKNQPQHF. The DNA for the CDR3 is TGTGCCAGTACCCGACAGGGGAAGAATCAGCCCCAGCATTTT.

The chain carries TRBV5-1 and TRBJ1-3; possibly TRBD1 for D (6 bases). The germline V gene encodes CDR1 SGHRS and CDR2 YFSETQ. Trimming shortened V by 7 bases and J by 1 base, and 9 bases separated the two germline ends. The CDR3 totals 13 residues. CDR3 in amino acids: CASSTGSGNTIYF. The CDR3 nucleotides read TGCGCCAGCTCGACAGGTTCTGGAAACACCATATATTTT. The variable domain in full, with the rest retrieved from reference TRBV5-1 and TRBJ1-3, is KAGVTQTPRYLIKTRGQQVTLSCSPISGHRSVSWYQQTPGQGLQFLFEYFSETQRNKGNFPGRFSGRQFSNSRSEMNVSTLELGDSALYLCASSTGSGNTIYFGEGSWLTVV.